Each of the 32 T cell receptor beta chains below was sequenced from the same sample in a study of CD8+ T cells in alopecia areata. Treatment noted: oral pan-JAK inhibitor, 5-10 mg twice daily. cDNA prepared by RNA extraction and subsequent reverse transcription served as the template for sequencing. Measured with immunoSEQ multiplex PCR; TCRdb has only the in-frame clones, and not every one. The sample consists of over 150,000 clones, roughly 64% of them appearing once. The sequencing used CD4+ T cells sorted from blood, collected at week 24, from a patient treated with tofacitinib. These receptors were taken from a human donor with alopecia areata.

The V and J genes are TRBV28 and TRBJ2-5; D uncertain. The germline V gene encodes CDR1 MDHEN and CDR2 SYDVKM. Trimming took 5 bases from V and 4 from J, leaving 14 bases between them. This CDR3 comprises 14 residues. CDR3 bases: TGTGCCAGCAGTGGGTACTTAAGTCTAGAGACCCAGTACTTC. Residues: CASSGYLSLETQYF.

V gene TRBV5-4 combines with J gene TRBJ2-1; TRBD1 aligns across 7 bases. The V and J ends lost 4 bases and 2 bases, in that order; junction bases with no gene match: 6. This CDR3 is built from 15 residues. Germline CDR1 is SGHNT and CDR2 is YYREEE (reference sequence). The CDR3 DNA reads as TGTGCCAGCAGCCCAACAGGGGATACCTACAATGAGCAGTTCTTC. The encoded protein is CASSPTGDTYNEQFF.

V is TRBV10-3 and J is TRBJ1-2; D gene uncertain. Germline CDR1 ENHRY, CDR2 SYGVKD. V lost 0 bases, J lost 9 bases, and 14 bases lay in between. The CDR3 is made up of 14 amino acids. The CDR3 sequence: CAISESRADPRYTF. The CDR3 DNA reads TGTGCCATCAGTGAGTCGAGGGCAGACCCACGCTACACCTTC.

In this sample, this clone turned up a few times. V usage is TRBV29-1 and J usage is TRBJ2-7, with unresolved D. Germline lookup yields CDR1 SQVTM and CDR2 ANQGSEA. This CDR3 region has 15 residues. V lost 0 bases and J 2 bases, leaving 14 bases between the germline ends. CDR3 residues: CSVEDQGSGAYEQYF. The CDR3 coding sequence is TGCAGCGTTGAAGATCAAGGCAGTGGGGCCTACGAGCAGTACTTC.

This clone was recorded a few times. As DNA, the CDR3 is TGTGCCAGCAGCGTAGTGGCGGGGGGGTCCTACAATGAGCAGTTCTTC. Its protein product is CASSVVAGGSYNEQFF. The chain has TRBV9 and TRBJ2-1; TRBD2 aligns across 9 bases. Germline CDR1 and CDR2: SGDLS and YYNGEE. Losses at the gene ends were 0 bases for V and 1 base for J; bases not matched to a gene: 2. There are 16 residues in the CDR3.

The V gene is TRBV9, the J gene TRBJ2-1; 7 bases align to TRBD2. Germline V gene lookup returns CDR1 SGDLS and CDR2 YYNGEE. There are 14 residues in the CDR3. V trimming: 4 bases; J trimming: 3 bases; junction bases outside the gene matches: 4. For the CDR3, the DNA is TGTGCCAGCAGCTCGGGAGGCCTCTACAATGAGCAGTTCTTC. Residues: CASSSGGLYNEQFF.

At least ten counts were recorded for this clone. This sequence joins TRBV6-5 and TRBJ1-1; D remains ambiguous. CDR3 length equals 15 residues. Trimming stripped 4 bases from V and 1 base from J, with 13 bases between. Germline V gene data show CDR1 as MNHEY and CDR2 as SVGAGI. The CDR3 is CASSSMARRNTEAFF. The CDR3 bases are TGTGCCAGCAGTTCCATGGCGAGAAGGAACACTGAAGCTTTCTTT.

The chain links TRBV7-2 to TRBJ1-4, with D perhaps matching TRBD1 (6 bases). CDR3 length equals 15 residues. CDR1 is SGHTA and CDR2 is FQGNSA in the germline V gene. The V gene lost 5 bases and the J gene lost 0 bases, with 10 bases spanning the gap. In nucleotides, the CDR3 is TGTGCCAGCAGCATGGCAGGGGCAACTAATGAAAAACTGTTTTTT. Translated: CASSMAGATNEKLFF.

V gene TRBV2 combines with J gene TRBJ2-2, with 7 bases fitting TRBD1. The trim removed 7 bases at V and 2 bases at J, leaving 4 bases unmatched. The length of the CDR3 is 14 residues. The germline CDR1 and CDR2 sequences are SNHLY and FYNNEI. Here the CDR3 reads CASNRDRNTGELFF. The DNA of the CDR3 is TGTGCCAGCAACCGGGACAGAAACACCGGGGAGCTGTTTTTT.

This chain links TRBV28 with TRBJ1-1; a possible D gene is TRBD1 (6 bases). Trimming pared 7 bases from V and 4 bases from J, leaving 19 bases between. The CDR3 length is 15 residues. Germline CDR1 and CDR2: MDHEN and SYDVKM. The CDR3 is CASKKGVQARTEAFF. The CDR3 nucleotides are TGTGCCAGCAAAAAGGGGGTGCAGGCCCGCACTGAAGCTTTCTTT. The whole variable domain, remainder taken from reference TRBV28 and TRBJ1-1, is DVKVTQSSRYLVKRTGEKVFLECVQDMDHENMFWYRQDPGLGLRLIYFSYDVKMKEKGDIPEGYSVSREKKERFSLILESASTNQTSMYLCASKKGVQARTEAFFGQGTRLTVV.

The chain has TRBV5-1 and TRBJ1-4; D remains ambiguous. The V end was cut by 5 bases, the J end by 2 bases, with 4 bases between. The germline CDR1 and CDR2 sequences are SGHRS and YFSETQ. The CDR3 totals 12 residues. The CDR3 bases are TGCGCCAGCAGGGGGACTAATGAAAAACTGTTTTTT. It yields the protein CASRGTNEKLFF.

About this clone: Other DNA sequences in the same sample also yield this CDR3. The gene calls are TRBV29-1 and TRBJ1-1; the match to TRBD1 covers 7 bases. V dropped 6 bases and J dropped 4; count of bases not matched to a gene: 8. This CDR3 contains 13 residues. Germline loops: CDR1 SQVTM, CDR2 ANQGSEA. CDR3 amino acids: CSVGAGGATEAFF. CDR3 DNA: TGCAGCGTGGGGGCAGGGGGGGCCACTGAAGCTTTCTTT.

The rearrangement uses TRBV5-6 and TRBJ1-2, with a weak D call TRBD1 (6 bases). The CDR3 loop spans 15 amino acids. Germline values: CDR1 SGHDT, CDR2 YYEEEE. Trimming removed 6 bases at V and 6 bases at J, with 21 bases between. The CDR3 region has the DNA TGTGCCAGCAACTGGATCGACAGGCCTTGGGATGGCTACACCTTC. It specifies CASNWIDRPWDGYTF.

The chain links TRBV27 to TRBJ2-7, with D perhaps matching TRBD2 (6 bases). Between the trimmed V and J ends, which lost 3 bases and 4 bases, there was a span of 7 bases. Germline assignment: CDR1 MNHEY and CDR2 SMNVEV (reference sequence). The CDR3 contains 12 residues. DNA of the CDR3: TGTGCCAGCAGTTTGGAGGGATACGAGCAGTACTTC. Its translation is CASSLEGYEQYF.

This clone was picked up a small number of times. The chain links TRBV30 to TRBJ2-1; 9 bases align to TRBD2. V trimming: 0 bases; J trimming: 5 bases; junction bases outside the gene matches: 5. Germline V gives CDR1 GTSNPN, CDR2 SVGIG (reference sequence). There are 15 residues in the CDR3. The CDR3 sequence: CAWSVETSGNNEQFF. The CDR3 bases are TGTGCCTGGAGTGTTGAGACTAGCGGTAACAATGAGCAGTTCTTC.

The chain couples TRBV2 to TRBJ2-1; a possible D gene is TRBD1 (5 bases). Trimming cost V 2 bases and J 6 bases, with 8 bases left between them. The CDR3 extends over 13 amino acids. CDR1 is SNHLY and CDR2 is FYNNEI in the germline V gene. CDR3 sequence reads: CASSESQGNEQFF. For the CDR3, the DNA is TGTGCCAGCAGTGAAAGTCAGGGCAATGAGCAGTTCTTC.

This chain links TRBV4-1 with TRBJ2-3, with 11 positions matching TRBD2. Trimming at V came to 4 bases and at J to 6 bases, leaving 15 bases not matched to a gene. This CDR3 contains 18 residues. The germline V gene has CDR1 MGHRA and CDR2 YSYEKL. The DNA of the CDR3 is TGCGCCAGCAGCCCCATTGGACTAGCGGGCCGGAACGGGGATACGCAGTATTTT. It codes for CASSPIGLAGRNGDTQYF.

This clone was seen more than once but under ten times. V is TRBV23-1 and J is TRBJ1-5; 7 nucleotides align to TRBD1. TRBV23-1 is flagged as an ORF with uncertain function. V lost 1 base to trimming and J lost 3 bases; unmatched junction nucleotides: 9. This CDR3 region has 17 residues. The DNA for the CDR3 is TGCGCCAGCAGTCAATGTGCTCAGGGGGAAAACAATCAGCCCCAGCATTTT. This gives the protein CASSQCAQGENNQPQHF.

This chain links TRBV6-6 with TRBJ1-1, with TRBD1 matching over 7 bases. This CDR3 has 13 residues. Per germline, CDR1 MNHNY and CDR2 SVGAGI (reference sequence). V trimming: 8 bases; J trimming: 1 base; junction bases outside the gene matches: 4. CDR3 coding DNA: TGTGCCAGCCAAGGGACAGAGAACACTGAAGCTTTCTTT. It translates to CASQGTENTEAFF.

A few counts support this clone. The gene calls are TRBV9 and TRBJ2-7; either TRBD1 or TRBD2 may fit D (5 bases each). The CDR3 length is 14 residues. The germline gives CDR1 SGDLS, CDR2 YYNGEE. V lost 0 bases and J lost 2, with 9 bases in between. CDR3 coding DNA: TGTGCCAGCAGCGTAGGGGACGGGACCTACGAGCAGTACTTC. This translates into CASSVGDGTYEQYF. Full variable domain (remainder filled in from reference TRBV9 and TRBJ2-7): DSGVTQTPKHLITATGQRVTLRCSPRSGDLSVYWYQQSLDQGLQFLIQYYNGEERAKGNILERFSAQQFPDLHSELNLSSLELGDSALYFCASSVGDGTYEQYFGPGTRLTVT.

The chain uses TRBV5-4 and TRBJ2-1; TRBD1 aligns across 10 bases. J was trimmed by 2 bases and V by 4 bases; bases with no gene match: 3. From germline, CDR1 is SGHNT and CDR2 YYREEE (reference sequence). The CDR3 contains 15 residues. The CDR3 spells CASSRGTGAYNEQFF. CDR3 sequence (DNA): TGTGCCAGCAGCCGCGGGACAGGGGCCTACAATGAGCAGTTCTTC.

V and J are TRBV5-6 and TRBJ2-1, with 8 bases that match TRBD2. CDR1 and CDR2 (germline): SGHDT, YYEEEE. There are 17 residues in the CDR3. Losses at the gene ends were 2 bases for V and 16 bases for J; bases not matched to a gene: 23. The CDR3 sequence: CASSFYFQGAGGREFFF. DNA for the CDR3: TGTGCCAGCAGCTTCTATTTCCAGGGCGCGGGAGGCAGGGAGTTTTTCTTC.

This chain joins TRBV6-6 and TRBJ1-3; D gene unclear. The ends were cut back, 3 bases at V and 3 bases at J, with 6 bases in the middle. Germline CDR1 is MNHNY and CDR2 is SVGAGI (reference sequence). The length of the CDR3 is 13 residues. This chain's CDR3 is CASSYVGGNTIYF. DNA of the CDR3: TGTGCCAGCAGTTATGTCGGTGGAAACACCATATATTTT.

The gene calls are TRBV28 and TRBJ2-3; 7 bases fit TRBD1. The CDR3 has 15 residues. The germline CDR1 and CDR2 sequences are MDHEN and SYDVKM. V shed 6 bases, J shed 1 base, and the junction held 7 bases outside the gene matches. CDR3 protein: CASRDTTGRTDTQYF. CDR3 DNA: TGTGCCAGCAGAGACACGACAGGGCGCACAGATACGCAGTATTTT.

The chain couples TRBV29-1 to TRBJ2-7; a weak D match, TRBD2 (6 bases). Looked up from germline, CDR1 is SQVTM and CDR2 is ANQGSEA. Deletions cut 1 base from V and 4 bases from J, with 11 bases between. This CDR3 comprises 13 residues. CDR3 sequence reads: CSVEAGDYYEQYF. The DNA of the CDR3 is TGCAGCGTTGAAGCGGGAGATTATTACGAGCAGTACTTC.

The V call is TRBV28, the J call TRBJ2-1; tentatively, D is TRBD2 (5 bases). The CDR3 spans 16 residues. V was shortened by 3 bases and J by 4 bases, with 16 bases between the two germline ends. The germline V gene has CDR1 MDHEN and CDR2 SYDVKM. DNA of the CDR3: TGTGCCAGCAGTTTGATGTGGGGTGAGCGGTACAATGAGCAGTTCTTC. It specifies CASSLMWGERYNEQFF. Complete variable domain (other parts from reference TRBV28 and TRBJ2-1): DVKVTQSSRYLVKRTGEKVFLECVQDMDHENMFWYRQDPGLGLRLIYFSYDVKMKEKGDIPEGYSVSREKKERFSLILESASTNQTSMYLCASSLMWGERYNEQFFGPGTRLTVL.

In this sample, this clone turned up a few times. CDR3 protein: CASSIGSGSTGELFF. The CDR3 DNA is TGTGCCAGTAGTATTGGTTCGGGCTCCACCGGGGAGCTGTTTTTT. The chain recombines TRBV19 with TRBJ2-2; D not certain. There are 15 residues in the CDR3. The V end lost 3 bases, the J end lost 4 bases, and 12 bases lay between the germline ends. Germline V gene sequence: CDR1 LNHDA, CDR2 SQIVND (reference sequence).

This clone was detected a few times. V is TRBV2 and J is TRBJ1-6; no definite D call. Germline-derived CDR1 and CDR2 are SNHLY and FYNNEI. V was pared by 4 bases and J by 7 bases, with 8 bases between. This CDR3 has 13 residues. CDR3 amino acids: CASSVDGNSPLHF. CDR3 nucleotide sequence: TGTGCCAGCAGTGTAGACGGCAATTCACCCCTCCACTTT.

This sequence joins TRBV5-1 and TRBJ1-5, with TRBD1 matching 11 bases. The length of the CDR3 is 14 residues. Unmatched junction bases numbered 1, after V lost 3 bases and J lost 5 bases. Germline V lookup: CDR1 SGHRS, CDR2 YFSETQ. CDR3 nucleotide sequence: TGCGCCAGCAGCTGGGGACAGGGGGATCAGCCCCAGCATTTT. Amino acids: CASSWGQGDQPQHF.

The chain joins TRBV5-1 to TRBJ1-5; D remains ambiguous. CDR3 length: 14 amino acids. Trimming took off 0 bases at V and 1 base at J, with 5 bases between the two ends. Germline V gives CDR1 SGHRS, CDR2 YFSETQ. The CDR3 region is CASSLGESNQPQHF. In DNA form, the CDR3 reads TGCGCCAGCAGCTTGGGAGAAAGCAATCAGCCCCAGCATTTT.

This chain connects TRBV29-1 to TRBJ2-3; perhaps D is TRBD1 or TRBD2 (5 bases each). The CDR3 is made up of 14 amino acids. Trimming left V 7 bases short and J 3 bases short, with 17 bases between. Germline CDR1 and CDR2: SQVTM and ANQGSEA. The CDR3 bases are TGCAGCGCCGGGGACGGTACCCGGACAGATACGCAGTATTTT. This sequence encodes CSAGDGTRTDTQYF.

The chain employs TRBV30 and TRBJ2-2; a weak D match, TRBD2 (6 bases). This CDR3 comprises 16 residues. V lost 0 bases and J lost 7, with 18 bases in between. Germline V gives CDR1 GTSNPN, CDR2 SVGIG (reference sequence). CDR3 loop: CAWSVRSGVGGGELFF. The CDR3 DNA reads TGTGCCTGGAGTGTACGGTCGGGAGTGGGAGGCGGGGAGCTGTTTTTT.